These 8 T cell receptor beta chains originate from one sample sequenced in a study of blood T cell repertoires in COVID-19 (dated by TCRdb to the early 2020s). The library was generated by the immunoSEQ multiplex PCR assay. Here the immuneACCESS table is served through TCRdb, limited to in-frame sequences with V and J called. Missing clones are a known gap in these copies; in checked studies unresolved V genes cover under half, and the rest lacks a known reason. This sample has about 180,000 clones in its table, and approximately 81% of those were observed once. The ten largest clones add up to 18% of the sample. The sequencing sample was made of peripheral blood. The source of these receptors is a person aged 70 to 85 with COVID-19, enrolled during active disease.

J is TRBJ2-2 and V is TRBV3-1 (or the pseudogene TRBV3-2), with 13 nucleotides matching TRBD2. The CDR3 sequence is 16 residues long. J lost 7 bases, V lost 4 bases, and 6 bases had no gene match. Germline V gene sequence: CDR1 LGHDT, CDR2 YNNKEL (reference sequence). CDR3 amino acids: CASSPRTSGSVGELFF. In DNA form, the CDR3 reads TGTGCCAGCAGCCCCCGGACTAGCGGGAGTGTCGGGGAGCTGTTTTTT.

The chain couples TRBV28 to TRBJ1-1; perhaps TRBD1 as D (5 bases). V lost 6 bases to trimming and J lost 1 base, with 9 bases between them. The CDR3 covers 13 residues. CDR1 and CDR2 from the germline V gene are MDHEN and SYDVKM. Written as DNA, the CDR3 is TGTGCCAGCAGACAGACAGCGAACACTGAAGCTTTCTTT. This encodes CASRQTANTEAFF. Full variable domain (remainder filled in from reference TRBV28 and TRBJ1-1): DVKVTQSSRYLVKRTGEKVFLECVQDMDHENMFWYRQDPGLGLRLIYFSYDVKMKEKGDIPEGYSVSREKKERFSLILESASTNQTSMYLCASRQTANTEAFFGQGTRLTVV.

This chain links TRBV2 with TRBJ2-1; 13 bases align to TRBD2. The germline V gene has CDR1 SNHLY and CDR2 FYNNEI. The CDR3 covers 15 residues. Trimming took 5 bases from V and 9 from J; bases not matched to a gene: 7. The CDR3 region has the DNA TGTGCCAGCAGTCGGGGGACTAGCGGGAAGGTTGAGCAGTTCTTC. Its protein product is CASSRGTSGKVEQFF.

This chain joins TRBV7-2 and TRBJ2-1, with TRBD2 matching over 8 bases. V trimming: 5 bases; J trimming: 2 bases; junction bases outside the gene matches: 8. Germline V lookup: CDR1 SGHTA, CDR2 FQGNSA. The length of the CDR3 is 16 residues. The CDR3: CASSPSYSGAYNEQFF. CDR3 DNA: TGTGCCAGCAGCCCGAGTTATAGCGGGGCCTACAATGAGCAGTTCTTC.

This chain links TRBV7-2 with TRBJ2-7; 7 nucleotides agree with TRBD1. This CDR3 region has 12 residues. V shed 4 bases and J 9 bases; nucleotides not matched to a gene: 6. The germline CDR1 and CDR2 sequences are SGHTA and FQGNSA. CDR3: CASSYDRATQYF. For the CDR3, the DNA is TGTGCCAGCAGCTACGACAGGGCCACGCAGTACTTC.

The CDR3 here is CASSLGRGTDTQYF. Here the CDR3 DNA reads TGTGCCAGCAGCTTAGGGCGGGGCACAGATACGCAGTATTTT. The V call is TRBV7-3, the J call TRBJ2-3; possible D gene TRBD2, 5 bases. This CDR3 region has 14 residues. The germline V gene encodes CDR1 SGHTA and CDR2 FQGTGA. V lost 2 bases, J lost 1 base, and 7 bases lay in between.

This chain connects TRBV12-3 or TRBV12-4 to TRBJ1-4; 8 positions agree with TRBD1. This CDR3 has 13 amino acids. Trimming removed 8 bases from V and 3 bases from J; junction bases left unmatched: 2. The CDR3 is CASATGANEKLFF. In DNA form, the CDR3 reads TGTGCCAGCGCGACAGGGGCTAATGAAAAACTGTTTTTT.

This chain connects TRBV5-5 to TRBJ2-1, with TRBD1 identical over 11 bases. There are 15 residues in the CDR3. Per the germline V gene, CDR1 is SGHKS and CDR2 is YYEKEE (reference sequence). Losses at the gene ends were 3 bases for V and 6 bases for J; bases not matched to a gene: 5. The chain's CDR3 is CASSSGQGAINEQFF. CDR3 in DNA: TGTGCCAGCAGCTCTGGACAGGGGGCTATCAATGAGCAGTTCTTC. The full variable domain, rest sourced from reference TRBV5-5 and TRBJ2-1, is DAGVTQSPTHLIKTRGQQVTLRCSPISGHKSVSWYQQVLGQGPQFIFQYYEKEERGRGNFPDRFSARQFPNYSSELNVNALLLGDSALYLCASSSGQGAINEQFFGPGTRLTVL.